This T cell receptor beta chain derives from a study of shared clonotypes between healthy human individuals. The CDR3 runs to 14 residues. CDR1 and CDR2 from the germline V gene are SGHRS and YFSETQ. V lost 4 bases, J lost 7 bases, and 8 bases stayed unmatched. Whole-study findings and limits: Around 5% of naive CD4 clonotypes were common to several donors.

Repertoires were generated with immunoSEQ multiplex PCR, while TCRdb's copy carries only in-frame clones and drops some. This sample has 600,000 to 750,000 clones, with 72% found just once. As concerns this clone: Its antigen is not known.

Material: memory CD4+ T cells sorted from blood. This sample's subset: CD45RA-negative fraction. V gene TRBV5-1 combines with J gene TRBJ2-7, with 10 bases aligning to TRBD1. The clonotype comes from a woman aged 25 to 39 in good health. The CDR3 protein is CASSLGQGLREQYF. As DNA, the CDR3 is TGCGCCAGCAGCCTGGGACAGGGGTTAAGGGAGCAGTACTTC.